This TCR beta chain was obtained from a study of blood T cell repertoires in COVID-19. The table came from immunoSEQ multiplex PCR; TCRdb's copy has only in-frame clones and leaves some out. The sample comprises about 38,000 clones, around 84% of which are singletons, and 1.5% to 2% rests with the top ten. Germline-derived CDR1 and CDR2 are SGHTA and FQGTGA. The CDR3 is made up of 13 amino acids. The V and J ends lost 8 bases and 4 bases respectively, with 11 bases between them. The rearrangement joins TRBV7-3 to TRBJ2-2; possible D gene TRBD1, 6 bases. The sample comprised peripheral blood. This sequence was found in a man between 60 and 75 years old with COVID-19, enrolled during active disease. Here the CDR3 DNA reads TGTGCCAGCGCAACAGGGCCCACCGGGGAGCTGTTTTTT. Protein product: CASATGPTGELFF.